Shown below are 28 T cell receptor beta chains from a single sample sequenced in a study of Graves' ophthalmopathy and Graves' hyperthyroidism. Using RNA transcripts, the TCR beta CDR3 regions were amplified. In the first round, RT-PCR was carried out with HTBI primers, and a multiplex PCR formed the second round. MiXCR was run by TCRdb on the multiplex PCR reads, yielding one entry per CDR3 protein. This table has roughly 600,000 distinct CDR3 sequences, approximately 37% appearing once. Sequencing was done on a sample of peripheral blood or thyroid tissue (not recorded which). Receptors were obtained from an adult man with Graves' hyperthyroidism.

This clonotype was observed many times. The CDR3 DNA follows: TGTGCCAGCAGACAGGGAGCACTCCTACCGTATGGCTACACCTTC. Its translation: CASRQGALLPYGYTF. The chain recombines TRBV6-5 with TRBJ1-2, with D possibly TRBD1 on 6 matching bases. CDR1 is MNHEY, CDR2 SVGAGI, per germline. V was shortened by 6 bases and J by 5 bases, with 19 bases between the two germline ends. There are 15 residues in the CDR3.

The chain carries TRBV9 and TRBJ2-5; 11 positions agree with TRBD1. The CDR3 covers 20 residues. The germline CDR1 and CDR2 sequences are SGDLS and YYNGEE. The junction had 17 bases not matched to a gene; V was cut back by 4 bases and J by 0 bases. The CDR3 coding sequence is TGTGCCAGCAGCCAAGGGACAGGGGGTAGGTACGAGCAGTACCAAGAGACCCAGTACTTC. This encodes CASSQGTGGRYEQYQETQYF.

The rearrangement joins TRBV24-1 to TRBJ2-5; no reliable D call. TRBJ2-1 explains the end of the DNA better; the J call may be wrong. The germline V gene has CDR1 KGHDR and CDR2 SFDVKD. The CDR3 is made up of 13 amino acids. CDR3 protein: CATYGPERDEQFF. CDR3 DNA sequence: TGTGCCACCTATGGGCCAGAAAGAGATGAGCAGTTCTTC.

The V and J genes are TRBV19 and TRBJ2-5; D gene uncertain. V lost 3 bases to trimming and J lost 9 bases, with 8 bases between them. The CDR3 extends over 11 amino acids. Germline CDR1 LNHDA, CDR2 SQIVND (reference sequence). DNA of the CDR3: TGTGCCAGTAGTATCCAAGAAGCCCAGTACTTC. As protein: CASSIQEAQYF.

The V and J genes are TRBV20-1 and TRBJ2-5; the D is unclear. With the DNA end fitting TRBJ2-1 better, the J assignment may be wrong. Germline values: CDR1 DFQATT, CDR2 SNEGSKA (reference sequence). This CDR3 contains 11 residues. CDR3 sequence (DNA): TGCAGTGCTAGACCACACCATGAGCAGTTCTTC. Its translation is CSARPHHEQFF.

The table lists this clonotype with a few counts. The chain combines TRBV29-1 with TRBJ2-5; 10 bases line up with TRBD2. With 4 bases clipped from V and 1 base from J, the junction kept 12 bases outside the gene matches. Per the germline V gene, CDR1 is SQVTM and CDR2 is ANQGSEA. The CDR3 sequence is 17 residues long. The CDR3 coding sequence is TGCAGCGTTGGGTTGGATATAGCGGGGGGCTTCCAAGAGACCCAGTACTTC. Its protein product is CSVGLDIAGGFQETQYF. Variable domain in full (rest from reference TRBV29-1 and TRBJ2-5): SAVISQKPSRDICQRGTSLTIQCQVDSQVTMMFWYRQQPGQSLTLIATANQGSEATYESGFVIDKFPISRPNLTFSTLTVSNMSPEDSSIYLCSVGLDIAGGFQETQYFGPGTRLLVL.

In this sample, this clonotype turned up a few times. The V call is TRBV29-1, the J call TRBJ2-3, with 9 bases lining up with TRBD1. J was trimmed by 2 bases and V by 6 bases; bases with no gene match: 3. This CDR3 region has 13 residues. From germline, CDR1 is SQVTM and CDR2 ANQGSEA. CDR3 loop: CSVGQGLTDTQYF. DNA of the CDR3: TGCAGCGTGGGACAGGGACTCACAGATACGCAGTATTTT.

The chain combines TRBV29-1 with TRBJ2-5; D is perhaps TRBD1 (6 bases). There are 13 residues in the CDR3. With 1 base removed from V and 7 bases from J, the gap between germline ends came to 13 bases. CDR1 SQVTM and CDR2 ANQGSEA come from the germline V gene. This CDR3 is CSVEADRPGTQYF. The CDR3 nucleotides are TGCAGCGTTGAAGCGGACAGACCGGGGACCCAGTACTTC.

The table lists this clonotype with many counts. The V gene is TRBV7-9, the J gene TRBJ1-1, with D possibly being TRBD1 (6 bases). The CDR3 has 16 amino acids. V was trimmed by 4 bases and J by 3 bases, leaving 18 bases between them. Looked up from germline, CDR1 is SEHNR and CDR2 is FQNEAQ (reference sequence). The CDR3 sequence is CASSSGGGGDDTEAFF. CDR3 bases: TGTGCCAGCAGCTCTGGAGGGGGGGGGGATGACACTGAAGCTTTCTTT.

CDR3 residues: CASSDRGGTGELFF. The CDR3 nucleotides read TGTGCCAGCAGTGACAGGGGAGGGACCGGGGAGCTGTTTTTT. The V gene is TRBV12-3 or TRBV12-4, the J gene TRBJ2-2, with a weak D call TRBD1 (8 bases). Between the trimmed V and J ends, which lost 5 bases and 5 bases, there was a span of 12 bases. CDR3 length equals 14 residues.

In the case of this clonotype: One base away lies a much larger clone, so this may be a sequencing read error. CDR3 sequence: CASSGTGGAGTGELFF. The CDR3 nucleotides are TGTGCTAGCAGCGGCACAGGGGGCGCAGGCACCGGGGAGCTGTTTTTT. V is TRBV7-7 and J is TRBJ2-2; TRBD1 aligns across 9 bases. The CDR3 extends over 16 amino acids. CDR1 and CDR2 (germline): SSHAT, FNYEAQ (reference sequence).

The rearrangement joins TRBV20-1 to TRBJ1-2; tentative D call: TRBD1 (6 bases). There are 15 residues in the CDR3. Per the germline V gene, CDR1 is DFQATT and CDR2 is SNEGSKA (reference sequence). V was trimmed by 5 bases and J by 1 base, leaving 17 bases between them. CDR3 bases: TGCAGTGCTCGATCCGGGGGGCTGGATAACTATGGCTACACCTTC. This encodes CSARSGGLDNYGYTF.

The table lists this clonotype with many counts. The chain is built from TRBV7-9 and TRBJ1-6; unclear D gene. The V end lost 6 bases, the J end lost 7 bases, and 13 bases lay between the germline ends. The germline gives CDR1 SEHNR, CDR2 FQNEAQ (reference sequence). This CDR3 comprises 14 residues. The CDR3 loop is CASSPDGWNSPLHF. Here the CDR3 DNA reads TGTGCCAGCAGTCCCGATGGGTGGAATTCACCCCTCCACTTT. Full variable domain (remainder filled in from reference TRBV7-9 and TRBJ1-6): DTGVSQNPRHKITKRGQNVTFRCDPISEHNRLYWYRQTLGQGPEFLTYFQNEAQLEKSRLLSDRFSAERPKGSFSTLEIQRTEQGDSAMYLCASSPDGWNSPLHFGNGTRLTVT.

Remarks on this clonotype: The junction departs from the called germline gene at one end, perhaps through a read error. This chain joins TRBV12-3 or TRBV12-4 and TRBJ1-1; a possible D gene is TRBD2 (6 bases). The J call may not be correct, given that the DNA end is closer to TRBJ2-1. The CDR3 loop spans 14 amino acids. The CDR3 is CASSYPGLPNGQFF. The DNA for the CDR3 is TGTGCCAGCAGTTATCCGGGACTCCCCAATGGGCAGTTCTTC.

The V call is TRBV7-9, the J call TRBJ2-7; 12 positions match TRBD2. The end of the DNA is better explained by TRBJ2-1, so the J call may be wrong. Germline CDR1 is SEHNR and CDR2 is FQNEAQ (reference sequence). This CDR3 contains 15 residues. Here the CDR3 reads CASSPLAGGPNEQFF. DNA of the CDR3: TGTGCCAGCAGCCCGCTAGCGGGGGGGCCGAACGAGCAGTTCTTC.

The V and J genes are TRBV10-3 and TRBJ2-1; 7 bases agree with TRBD2. This CDR3 region has 14 residues. The germline CDR1 and CDR2 sequences are ENHRY and SYGVKD. The junction had 8 bases not matched to a gene; V was cut back by 3 bases and J by 9 bases. In DNA form, the CDR3 reads TGTGCCATCAGTGAAGGTCAGGGAGGGAGTGAGCAGTTCTTC. Encoded protein: CAISEGQGGSEQFF.

In its sample, this clonotype was seen many times. J is TRBJ2-5 and V is TRBV7-9; the match to TRBD2 covers 7 bases. The CDR3 covers 15 residues. From germline, CDR1 is SEHNR and CDR2 FQNEAQ (reference sequence). Germline trimming cut 5 bases from V and 4 bases from J; bases unmatched to any gene: 10. In nucleotides, the CDR3 is TGTGCCAGCAGCGCGGGACCCAGGGAGGGAGAGACCCAGTACTTC. It yields the protein CASSAGPREGETQYF.

This clonotype was picked up one time. The V and J genes are TRBV10-1 and TRBJ2-7, with D possibly matching TRBD1 (6 bases). V shed 1 base and J shed 1 base, with 11 bases lying between them. The CDR3 totals 15 residues. Germline V CDR1 and CDR2: WNHNN, SYGVQD (reference sequence). The CDR3 sequence: CASSEYRAGSYEQYF. Here the CDR3 DNA reads TGCGCCAGCAGTGAGTACAGGGCCGGGTCCTACGAGCAGTACTTC.

This clonotype was detected many times. The chain has TRBV7-2 and TRBJ2-7, with D unclear. Trimming took off 1 base at V and 3 bases at J, with 7 bases between the two ends. The CDR3 consists of 13 residues. Germline values: CDR1 SGHTA, CDR2 FQGNSA. The CDR3 region has the DNA TGTGCCAGCAGCTTAGGAAGGGACTACGAGCAGTACTTC. Protein sequence: CASSLGRDYEQYF.

The rearrangement joins TRBV7-9 to TRBJ2-5; 8 bases line up with TRBD1. The ends lost 4 bases at V and 1 base at J; junction bases unmatched: 5. Germline V gives CDR1 SEHNR, CDR2 FQNEAQ (reference sequence). The CDR3 length is 15 residues. The CDR3 bases are TGTGCCAGCAGCTCCTGGACAGGGACCCAAGAGACCCAGTACTTC. Translated: CASSSWTGTQETQYF.

This clonotype was recorded at least ten times. V is TRBV6-5 and J is TRBJ2-7; tentatively, D is TRBD1 (5 bases). Trimming took off 6 bases at V and 2 bases at J, with 17 bases between the two ends. Germline-derived CDR1 and CDR2 are MNHEY and SVGAGI. The CDR3 has 15 residues. CDR3 residues: CASRAPRQGPYEQYF. The CDR3 nucleotides are TGTGCCAGCAGGGCACCGAGGCAGGGTCCCTACGAGCAGTACTTC.

J is TRBJ2-5 and V is TRBV20-1, with 8 bases lining up with TRBD2. V gave up 3 bases and J gave up 4 bases; unmatched junction bases: 1. The CDR3 loop spans 12 amino acids. CDR1 and CDR2 from the germline V gene are DFQATT and SNEGSKA (reference sequence). The CDR3 DNA sequence: TGCAGTGCTAGCGCGGGAGGAGAGACCCAGTACTTC. Translation gives CSASAGGETQYF.

The V and J genes are TRBV3-1 and TRBJ2-7; 7 bases are shared with TRBD2. The J call is in doubt because the DNA end fits TRBJ2-1 better. This CDR3 is 11 amino acids long. From germline, CDR1 is LGHDT and CDR2 YNNKEL (reference sequence). The CDR3 DNA sequence: TGTGCCAGCAGTTCCGGGGGGAGGCAGTTCTTC. Its protein product is CASSSGGRQFF.

This chain links TRBV29-1 with TRBJ1-1; TRBD1 aligns across 11 bases. The trim removed 8 bases at V and 3 bases at J, leaving 5 bases unmatched. CDR3 size: 13 residues. Per the germline V gene, CDR1 is SQVTM and CDR2 is ANQGSEA. CDR3 amino acids: CSSGQGVDTEAFF. CDR3 bases: TGCAGCTCGGGACAGGGGGTCGACACTGAAGCTTTCTTT.

This clonotype showed up just once. J is TRBJ1-1 and V is TRBV12-3 or TRBV12-4, with 7 bases matching TRBD1. The trim removed 4 bases at V and 7 bases at J, leaving 6 bases unmatched. The CDR3 covers 13 residues. The CDR3 nucleotides read TGTGCCAGCAGTTACTCCAGGGGGGGTGAAGCTTTCTTT. Amino acid sequence: CASSYSRGGEAFF.

This clonotype has ten or more counts. The chain has TRBV24-1 and TRBJ2-7; 9 nucleotides line up with TRBD1. CDR1 and CDR2 (germline): KGHDR, SFDVKD. The CDR3 length is 15 residues. J lost 2 bases, V lost 4 bases, and 5 bases had no gene match. DNA for the CDR3: TGTGCCACCAGTGAAGCCGGGACAGGGACCTACGAGCAGTACTTC. As protein: CATSEAGTGTYEQYF.

Many counts were recorded for this clonotype. The chain links TRBV29-1 to TRBJ1-1, with TRBD1 identical over 9 bases. Per germline, CDR1 SQVTM and CDR2 ANQGSEA. The CDR3 totals 14 residues. V was clipped by 7 bases and J by 0 bases; unmatched bases: 6. In DNA, the CDR3 is TGCAGCGCAAGGGGACAGGGATTGAACACTGAAGCTTTCTTT. This sequence encodes CSARGQGLNTEAFF. Looking up the rest from reference TRBV29-1 and TRBJ1-1 gives the full variable domain: SAVISQKPSRDICQRGTSLTIQCQVDSQVTMMFWYRQQPGQSLTLIATANQGSEATYESGFVIDKFPISRPNLTFSTLTVSNMSPEDSSIYLCSARGQGLNTEAFFGQGTRLTVV.

The sample holds many counts of this clonotype. The genes are TRBV20-1 and TRBJ2-7, with 8 bases that match TRBD1. The CDR3 runs to 13 residues. The ends lost 6 bases at V and 4 bases at J; junction bases unmatched: 8. Germline lookup yields CDR1 DFQATT and CDR2 SNEGSKA (reference sequence). CDR3 residues: CSAELTGGYEQYF. The CDR3 nucleotides are TGCAGTGCCGAATTAACAGGGGGGTACGAGCAGTACTTC.